Given below is one TCR beta chain in context. Antigen: not known. Amplification used 60 Vbeta primers and 13 Jbeta primers. Sequencing used immunoSEQ multiplex PCR; TCRdb keeps in-frame clones, though not all of them. Of over 150,000 clones listed, roughly 80% are singletons. This sample is drawn from a study of cytomegalovirus exposure and HLA in healthy donors. V lost 5 bases and J lost 0; bases outside the gene matches: 6. Germline V CDR1 and CDR2: KGHSH, LQKENI. This CDR3 spans 15 amino acids. The study, taken as a whole, reports: From TCR beta sequences, most subjects' HLA-A and HLA-B alleles were reportedly predicted accurately.

The sequence was collected from a man younger than 40 in good health and CMV-seropositive. The sample was PBMCs. This chain joins TRBV18 and TRBJ1-1, with TRBD1 matching 7 bases. The CDR3: CASSGGQLMNTEAFF. CDR3 nucleotides: TGTGCCAGCTCAGGGGGACAGCTAATGAACACTGAAGCTTTCTTT.